This T cell receptor (beta chain) was identified in a study of cytomegalovirus exposure and HLA in healthy donors. Notes on this clone: Its antigen is not known.

This CDR3 contains 18 residues. Germline V gene data show CDR1 as LGHNA and CDR2 as YSLEER. V lost 1 base to trimming and J lost 0 bases; unmatched junction nucleotides: 10. Study-wide results and caveats: Analyses of presence/absence relied on an assumption of roughly uniform sequencing depth across donors. Data from an earlier analysis indicated that most TCR beta V segments were productive either about 87% or about 30% of the time. According to reports, the classifier identified cytomegalovirus status with high specificity and sensitivity.

PCR was performed using 60 Vbeta and 13 Jbeta primers. Sequencing was performed with immunoSEQ multiplex PCR; in TCRdb, only in-frame clones are kept and a portion is missing. The sample includes about 130,000 clones, over 75% seen only once; the top ten take over 4.5%. This sequence was found in a middle-aged woman in good health and CMV-seropositive. The source material was PBMCs. V gene TRBV4-3 combines with J gene TRBJ2-3; 7 bases match TRBD2. CDR3: CASSQGSGTRISTDTQYF. The CDR3 nucleotides are TGCGCCAGCAGCCAAGGCAGCGGGACCCGAATTAGCACAGATACGCAGTATTTT.